A selection of T cell receptor beta chains follows, all from one sample in a study of blood T cells in healthy people across ages. TCRdb used MiXCR to reprocess the 5' RACE reads, holding one entry per CDR3 protein. The sample lists 850,000 to 1,000,000 distinct CDR3 sequences, just over 50% occurring once. The sequencing input was blood. The receptors were gathered from a woman aged 55-69 years in good health. The CDR3 runs from the conserved cysteine through the conserved F or W. D genes are given only for firm matches. Not every row has a clone size; where given, it reads once, few, many or a size class.

v_gene: TRBV7-6
abundance: NA
d_gene: TRBD1
j_gene: TRBJ1-4
CDR3nt: TGTGCCAGCAGCCGAATACGGGCAGGGGGCAGATCTAATGAAAAACTGTTTTTT
CDR3aa: CASSRIRAGGRSNEKLFF

v_gene: TRBV14
abundance: NA
d_gene: NA
j_gene: TRBJ2-7
CDR3nt: TGTGCCAGCAGCCCGGGACTTTACACCGACGAGCAGTACTTC
CDR3aa: CASSPGLYTDEQYF

v_gene: TRBV2
abundance: NA
d_gene: NA
j_gene: TRBJ2-4
CDR3nt: TGTGCCAGCAGTGAGCTAGCAGGAAACATTCAGTACTTC
CDR3aa: CASSELAGNIQYF

v_gene: TRBV7-3
abundance: NA
d_gene: TRBD1
j_gene: TRBJ2-6
CDR3nt: TGTGCCAGCAGCCCGGACAGGCTCTCTGGGGCCAACGTCCTGACTTTC
CDR3aa: CASSPDRLSGANVLTF

v_gene: TRBV20-1
abundance: NA
d_gene: TRBD1
j_gene: TRBJ1-5
CDR3nt: TGCAGTGCTAGATCGCCGGGACAGGGAAGGAGACAGCCCCAGCATTTT
CDR3aa: CSARSPGQGRRQPQHF

v_gene: TRBV28
abundance: NA
d_gene: TRBD2
j_gene: TRBJ2-1
CDR3nt: TGCGCCAGCCAGCCCTCTAGGGGGACTAGCGTCCTAGAGTCCTACAATGAGCAGTTCTTC
CDR3aa: CASQPSRGTSVLESYNEQFF

v_gene: TRBV20-1
abundance: NA
d_gene: NA
j_gene: TRBJ2-1
CDR3nt: TGCAGTGCTAGAGCTACCGGCTCCTACAATGAGCAGTTCTTC
CDR3aa: CSARATGSYNEQFF

v_gene: TRBV28
abundance: NA
d_gene: NA
j_gene: TRBJ2-3
CDR3nt: TGTGCCAGTAAGGCGACATCTGAAACGCAGTATTTT
CDR3aa: CASKATSETQYF

v_gene: TRBV27
abundance: NA
d_gene: NA
j_gene: TRBJ1-6
CDR3nt: TGTGCCAGCAGTGACATTCTGGGGAGTTCACCCCTCCACTTT
CDR3aa: CASSDILGSSPLHF

v_gene: TRBV5-5
abundance: once
d_gene: TRBD1
j_gene: TRBJ2-5
CDR3nt: TGTGCCAGCAGCGCGACAGGGATAGGCTTGGAGCAGTACTTC
CDR3aa: CASSATGIGLEQYF

v_gene: TRBV7-9
abundance: once
d_gene: NA
j_gene: TRBJ2-7
CDR3nt: TGTGCCAGCAGCGGAGTGGACGGCTACGAGCAGTACTTC
CDR3aa: CASSGVDGYEQYF

v_gene: TRBV7-2
abundance: many
d_gene: TRBD2
j_gene: TRBJ2-7
CDR3nt: TGTGCCAGCAGGCGAACTAGCGGGCCGTACGAGCAGTACTTC
CDR3aa: CASRRTSGPYEQYF

v_gene: TRBV7-9
abundance: NA
d_gene: NA
j_gene: TRBJ2-5
CDR3nt: TGTGCCAGCAGCTCTCCGGACACCGGGTGGCAAGAGACCCAGTACTTC
CDR3aa: CASSSPDTGWQETQYF

v_gene: TRBV3-1
abundance: NA
d_gene: TRBD1
j_gene: TRBJ2-7
CDR3nt: TGTGCCAGCAGCCAAGCCTTGGGGGGGACAGGGTCCTACGAGCAGTACTTC
CDR3aa: CASSQALGGTGSYEQYF

v_gene: TRBV30
abundance: few
d_gene: TRBD1
j_gene: TRBJ2-7
CDR3nt: TGTGCCTGGAGTGTACAGGGGGCCTACGAGCAGTACTTC
CDR3aa: CAWSVQGAYEQYF

v_gene: TRBV28
abundance: NA
d_gene: TRBD2
j_gene: TRBJ2-5
CDR3nt: TGTGCCAGCAGTTTCGGACTAGAAGAGACCCAGTACTTC
CDR3aa: CASSFGLEETQYF

v_gene: TRBV27
abundance: few
d_gene: NA
j_gene: TRBJ1-2
CDR3nt: TGTGCCAGCAGTTTGGGTCCGGGGGACTATGGCTACACCTTC
CDR3aa: CASSLGPGDYGYTF

v_gene: TRBV7-9
abundance: few
d_gene: TRBD1
j_gene: TRBJ2-1
CDR3nt: TGTGCCAGCAGCCTGACAGGGGTCCAGGGGAATGAGCAGTTCTTC
CDR3aa: CASSLTGVQGNEQFF

v_gene: TRBV20-1
abundance: NA
d_gene: TRBD1
j_gene: TRBJ2-7
CDR3nt: TGCAGTGCTTTACGGCCGACAGGGCCCCACGAGCAGTACTTC
CDR3aa: CSALRPTGPHEQYF

v_gene: TRBV20-1
abundance: NA
d_gene: TRBD2
j_gene: TRBJ2-2
CDR3nt: TGCAGTGCGGAACTCCCTTTAGCGGGAAGGTTCGCCGGGGAGCTGTTTTTT
CDR3aa: CSAELPLAGRFAGELFF

v_gene: TRBV29-1
abundance: NA
d_gene: NA
j_gene: TRBJ2-1
CDR3nt: TGCAGCGTTGTAGGGGCCTTTGAGTACAATGAGCAGTTCTTC
CDR3aa: CSVVGAFEYNEQFF

v_gene: TRBV6-5
abundance: NA
d_gene: NA
j_gene: TRBJ1-1
CDR3nt: TGTGCCAGCAGGCTGTCGAACACTGAAGCTTTCTTT
CDR3aa: CASRLSNTEAFF

v_gene: TRBV12-3/TRBV12-4
abundance: NA
d_gene: TRBD1
j_gene: TRBJ1-1
CDR3nt: TGTGCCAGCAACCTACCGGGGAGGGGGCCGAACACTGAAGCTTTCTTT
CDR3aa: CASNLPGRGPNTEAFF

v_gene: TRBV3-1
abundance: NA
d_gene: NA
j_gene: TRBJ2-7
CDR3nt: TGTGCCAGCAACCAGGGACCAATTACAGGGTACTCCTACGAGCAGTACTTC
CDR3aa: CASNQGPITGYSYEQYF

v_gene: TRBV15
abundance: NA
d_gene: NA
j_gene: TRBJ1-2
CDR3nt: TGTGCCACCAGCCGGGGCGCCGCTTATGGCTACACCTTC
CDR3aa: CATSRGAAYGYTF

v_gene: TRBV6-6
abundance: NA
d_gene: NA
j_gene: TRBJ2-1
CDR3nt: TGTGCCAGCAGTCACGGGGCAGGGCGAATGTTCTTC
CDR3aa: CASSHGAGRMFF

v_gene: TRBV10-3
abundance: few
d_gene: NA
j_gene: TRBJ2-3
CDR3nt: TGTGCCATCAGTGAAAGAAGCGGGAGCACAGATACGCAGTATTTT
CDR3aa: CAISERSGSTDTQYF

v_gene: TRBV20-1
abundance: NA
d_gene: TRBD1
j_gene: TRBJ2-3
CDR3nt: TGCAGTGCCGCCCTAGGGGGACAGGGGATAGTTGCGCAGTATTTT
CDR3aa: CSAALGGQGIVAQYF

v_gene: TRBV6-4
abundance: once
d_gene: TRBD2
j_gene: TRBJ2-1
CDR3nt: TGTGCCAGCAGTGACCAAGCGGGAGGGGTTGAGCAGTTCTTC
CDR3aa: CASSDQAGGVEQFF

v_gene: TRBV2
abundance: NA
d_gene: NA
j_gene: TRBJ1-2
CDR3nt: TGTGCCAGCAGTGCGGGGGGCGACTATGGCTACACCTTC
CDR3aa: CASSAGGDYGYTF

v_gene: TRBV2
abundance: NA
d_gene: TRBD2
j_gene: TRBJ2-5
CDR3nt: TGTGCCAGCAGTGCTAGACTAGCGGGACTTGAGCAGTACTTC
CDR3aa: CASSARLAGLEQYF

v_gene: TRBV13
abundance: few
d_gene: TRBD2
j_gene: TRBJ2-4
CDR3nt: TGTGCCAGCAGCGTAGTGTTAAACGGGAGGGCCCTCGGAGCCAAAAACATTCAGTACTTC
CDR3aa: CASSVVLNGRALGAKNIQYF

v_gene: TRBV2
abundance: NA
d_gene: NA
j_gene: TRBJ2-7
CDR3nt: TGTGCCAGCAGTGAAGGGGGGGGCATCTACGAGCAGTACTTC
CDR3aa: CASSEGGGIYEQYF

v_gene: TRBV20-1
abundance: few
d_gene: TRBD1
j_gene: TRBJ1-6
CDR3nt: TGCAGTGCAAAGGGACAGGGAAATTCACCCCTCCACTTT
CDR3aa: CSAKGQGNSPLHF

v_gene: TRBV5-1
abundance: NA
d_gene: TRBD2
j_gene: TRBJ2-1
CDR3nt: TGCGCCAGCAGTAAACTAGCGGGAAGTGAGCAGTTCTTC
CDR3aa: CASSKLAGSEQFF

v_gene: TRBV27
abundance: NA
d_gene: NA
j_gene: TRBJ1-1
CDR3nt: TGTGCCAGCAGCAAAGGTCCGGAAGCTTTCTTT
CDR3aa: CASSKGPEAFF

v_gene: TRBV29-1
abundance: NA
d_gene: TRBD1
j_gene: TRBJ2-3
CDR3nt: TGCAGCGTTAGGGTAACAGGGGGGACAGATACGCAGTATTTT
CDR3aa: CSVRVTGGTDTQYF

v_gene: TRBV14
abundance: NA
d_gene: NA
j_gene: TRBJ2-7
CDR3nt: TGTGCCAGCAGCCCCAACCCTACCAACCTTAGGGGAATATTCTACGAGCAGTACTTC
CDR3aa: CASSPNPTNLRGIFYEQYF

v_gene: TRBV6-5
abundance: NA
d_gene: TRBD2
j_gene: TRBJ2-7
CDR3nt: TGTTCCGTGCGGCCAGCGGGAGGGTCCTACGAGCAGTACTTC
CDR3aa: CSVRPAGGSYEQYF

v_gene: TRBV19
abundance: NA
d_gene: NA
j_gene: TRBJ1-1
CDR3nt: TGTGCCAGTAGCATGAACACTGAAGCTTTCTTT
CDR3aa: CASSMNTEAFF

v_gene: TRBV12-3/TRBV12-4
abundance: NA
d_gene: NA
j_gene: TRBJ2-5
CDR3nt: TGTGCCAGCAGTCCCTACCAAGGTCAGCAGTACTTC
CDR3aa: CASSPYQGQQYF

v_gene: TRBV20-1
abundance: NA
d_gene: TRBD1
j_gene: TRBJ1-1
CDR3nt: TGCAATGCTAGAGGGGGAGGGACAGCGAACACTGAAGCTTTCTTT
CDR3aa: CNARGGGTANTEAFF

v_gene: TRBV10-3
abundance: NA
d_gene: NA
j_gene: TRBJ2-1
CDR3nt: TGTGCCATCAGTGCACCAGCAGTCGAACACAATGAGCAGTTCTTC
CDR3aa: CAISAPAVEHNEQFF

v_gene: TRBV2
abundance: NA
d_gene: TRBD2
j_gene: TRBJ2-5
CDR3nt: TGTGCCGGCCCTGGACTAGCGGGAGGGAGGGAGACCCAGTACTTC
CDR3aa: CAGPGLAGGRETQYF

v_gene: TRBV28
abundance: NA
d_gene: TRBD2
j_gene: TRBJ2-7
CDR3nt: TGTGCCAGCAGTTTAGTGTTCGGGGCGGGAGGGGCCTACGAGCAGTACTTC
CDR3aa: CASSLVFGAGGAYEQYF

v_gene: TRBV20-1
abundance: NA
d_gene: NA
j_gene: TRBJ2-7
CDR3nt: TGCAGTGCTAGAGCAGCGGACGACAATGAGCAGTACTTC
CDR3aa: CSARAADDNEQYF

v_gene: TRBV10-3
abundance: few
d_gene: NA
j_gene: TRBJ2-7
CDR3nt: TGTGCCATCAGTGCAAGGGCCACCTACGAGCAGTACTTC
CDR3aa: CAISARATYEQYF

v_gene: TRBV28
abundance: NA
d_gene: NA
j_gene: TRBJ2-7
CDR3nt: TGTGCCAGCAGTCCCGGGTACCGAGAGCAGTACTTC
CDR3aa: CASSPGYREQYF

v_gene: TRBV12-3/TRBV12-4
abundance: many
d_gene: TRBD1
j_gene: TRBJ1-2
CDR3nt: TGTGCCAGCAGCCCCACGGGACAGGGTATTTACGGCTACACCTTC
CDR3aa: CASSPTGQGIYGYTF

v_gene: TRBV7-2
abundance: few
d_gene: TRBD1
j_gene: TRBJ2-5
CDR3nt: TGTGCCAGCAGCTTAGCGCTGCAGGGGGCGGAGACCCAGTACTTC
CDR3aa: CASSLALQGAETQYF

v_gene: TRBV28
abundance: once
d_gene: NA
j_gene: TRBJ2-1
CDR3nt: TGTGCCAGCATAGGAGCTAGGGCGGGAAACAATGAGCAGTTCTTC
CDR3aa: CASIGARAGNNEQFF

v_gene: TRBV12-3/TRBV12-4
abundance: NA
d_gene: NA
j_gene: TRBJ2-7
CDR3nt: TGTGCCAGCAGTTTTGAGTTTAACTCCTACGAGCAGTACTTC
CDR3aa: CASSFEFNSYEQYF

v_gene: TRBV12-3/TRBV12-4
abundance: NA
d_gene: TRBD2
j_gene: TRBJ2-7
CDR3nt: TGTGCCAGCAGCTTTAGCGGGAGGGGCTACGAGCAGTACTTC
CDR3aa: CASSFSGRGYEQYF

v_gene: TRBV6-5
abundance: few
d_gene: NA
j_gene: TRBJ2-7
CDR3nt: TGTGCCAGCAAAATCTCAGGGGAAGACCTTAACGAGCAGTACTTC
CDR3aa: CASKISGEDLNEQYF